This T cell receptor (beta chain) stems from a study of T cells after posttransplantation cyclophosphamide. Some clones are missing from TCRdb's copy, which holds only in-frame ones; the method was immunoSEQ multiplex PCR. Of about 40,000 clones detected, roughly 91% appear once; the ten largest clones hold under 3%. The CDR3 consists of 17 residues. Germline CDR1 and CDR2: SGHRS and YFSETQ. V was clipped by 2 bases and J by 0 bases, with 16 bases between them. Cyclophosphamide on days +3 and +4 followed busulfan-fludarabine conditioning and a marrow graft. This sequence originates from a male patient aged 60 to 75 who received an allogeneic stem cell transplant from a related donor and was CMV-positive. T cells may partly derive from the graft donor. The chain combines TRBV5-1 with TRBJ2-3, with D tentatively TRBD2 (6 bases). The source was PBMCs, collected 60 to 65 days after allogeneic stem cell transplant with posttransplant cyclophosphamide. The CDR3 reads CASSFGISGSSTDTQYF. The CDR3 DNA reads TGCGCCAGCAGCTTTGGGATTAGCGGCTCTAGCACAGATACGCAGTATTTT.